This T cell receptor (beta chain) is drawn from a study of blood T cell repertoires in COVID-19. In the study overall: The analysed material was cDNA or gDNA that came from T cells, B-cell-depleted T cells, or PBMCs.

In the authors' workflow: Cell counts per sample came from amplifying reference gene primers. Sequenced by immunoSEQ multiplex PCR; TCRdb stores in-frame clones only, minus some. That table furnishes V, J and clone size, whereas the DNA furnished D and trimming. This repertoire shows about 150,000 clones, about 89% found once; its top ten account for 5.5% to 7.5%. The receptor comes from a man older than 75 with acute or convalescent COVID-19. Specimen: peripheral blood.

The CDR3 DNA follows: TGTGCCACCAGCCCCGGGGTTAACCAAGAGACCCAGTACTTC. This translates into CATSPGVNQETQYF. The chain couples TRBV15 to TRBJ2-5, with a weak D call TRBD2 (5 bases). V was cut by 5 bases and J by 0 bases, with 10 bases left in between. Per germline, CDR1 LNHNV and CDR2 YYDKDF (reference sequence). The CDR3 length is 14 residues.